This T cell receptor (beta chain) originates from a study of monozygotic twins with inflammatory bowel disease. Germline CDR1 and CDR2: SGHVS and FNYEAQ. CDR3 length equals 16 residues. Study results and limitations: IBD-affected twins scored below their healthy co-twins in TCRbeta diversity (inverse Simpson). Especially with disease activity, IBD patients had fewer clonotypes in common with others than healthy twins did.

Concerning this clonotype itself: What it recognizes is unknown.

The authors used about 3,500 ng of total RNA per TCR library. Eight separate reactions per sample yielded the cDNA. TCRdb reprocessed the 5' RACE reads, with one entry per CDR3 protein and no DNA. The listing contains over 120,000 distinct CDR3 sequences. The receptor's source is a human donor with ulcerative colitis or Crohn's disease, or a healthy co-twin of an affected twin (not recorded which). The chain couples TRBV7-6 to TRBJ2-1; the D gene TCRdb calls, TRBD2, cannot be checked with no DNA. The sequenced sample consisted of blood. The CDR3 loop reads CASSLSSGSGDNEQFF.